The following is a T cell receptor (beta chain) sequence with its context. It lacks a known antigen. Base qualities are not at hand, and no much larger clone is one base apart. This record comes from a study of Tregs in tolerant kidney transplant recipients (dated by TCRdb to between 2018 and 2021). For the wider study: Other Treg samples came from a 3-day mixed lymphocyte reaction with belatacept, some followed by a roughly five-day donor restimulation, before sorting recipient CD4+CD25+CD127- cells. During sorting of primary belatacept mixed lymphocyte reaction cultures, recipient cells were distinguished from donor cells with antibodies. Before combined kidney and bone marrow transplantation, this study identified donor-specific regulatory T cells using TCRbeta sequencing and then followed those same cells after transplant. TCRbeta repertoire sequencing was used in a few healthy controls to compare several ways of expanding Tregs specific for an allogeneic donor.

The CDR3 goes from the cysteine to the phenylalanine over 14 residues. Just the 42-base CDR3 DNA is kept, in frame starting at base 1. From a lookup of the germline V gene (reference sequence), CDR1 and CDR2 are SEHNR and FQNEAQ. V drops 3 bases and J drops 6 bases, leaving 9 bases in between. Summary of the overall study and its limitations: Biological reproducibility was not directly addressed, though technical replication error appeared minimal. Expanding Tregs with activated donor B cells appeared to identify the most biologically relevant and donor-specific TCRbeta repertoire. The study was constrained by small patient numbers, and validation of the findings is required in larger populations and under other immunosuppression protocols.

Blood from healthy controls was obtained either as purchased buffy coats or from healthy volunteers. Healthy control blood was processed by Ficoll density gradient to PBMCs and cryopreserved; patient PBMCs were collected before and after transplant. For TCRbeta CDR3 sequencing, genomic DNA was extracted from sorted cells using the QIAGEN DNeasy Blood and Tissue Kit. Through immunoSEQ, high-throughput TCRbeta CDR3 sequencing was done commercially, including PCR amplification with internal controls and bias correction. Turning to the authors' computational methods: Unique productive TCRbeta sequences were defined by CDR3 nucleotide sequence when primers matched and otherwise by CDR3 amino acid sequence together with Vbeta and Jbeta genes. Sequences were defined as donor-reactive when expanded at least 5-fold in CFSE-low cells versus unstimulated cells and present at a frequency of at least 0.01% in CFSE-low cells. Jensen-Shannon divergence, calculated on the top 100 TCRbeta sequences ranked by frequency, was used to quantify repertoire divergence. For samples with multiple sequencing runs, sorting error was corrected in each run separately before the runs were combined. TCRdb's version of the immuneACCESS table is confined to in-frame rearrangements and falls short of the full clone set. An unresolved V gene accounts for under half of the shortfall where checked; the remainder is of unknown origin. The V and J calls and the clone size are those of that table, but D and trimming were determined from the DNA. The sample table shows about 44,000 clones, and roughly 95% are seen once. The ten largest clonotypes hold 0.37% of the sample.

The TCR originated in a human donor in good health. Sequencing was performed on Tregs from blood cultured with allogeneic cells. This chain is built from TRBV7-9 and TRBJ1-6; the D gene is unclear. CDR3 sequence: CASSFRQANSPLHF. At the DNA level, the sequence is TGTGCCAGCAGCTTCCGTCAGGCTAATTCACCCCTCCACTTT. The variable domain in full, with residues beyond the CDR3 obtained from the reference TRBV7-9 and TRBJ1-6 genes, is DTGVSQNPRHKITKRGQNVTFRCDPISEHNRLYWYRQTLGQGPEFLTYFQNEAQLEKSRLLSDRFSAERPKGSFSTLEIQRTEQGDSAMYLCASSFRQANSPLHFGNGTRLTVT.